One T cell receptor beta chain is described in this entry. The antigen is not known. This sample was taken from a study of cytomegalovirus exposure and HLA in healthy donors. Study outcomes and limitations: Cytomegalovirus-associated TCR beta chains were listed, numbering some 150. In vitro checks showed that a few CMV-associated chains really do target CMV antigens. HLA-A and HLA-B allele assignments for most subjects were reportedly predicted accurately using TCR beta sequences.

Unmatched junction bases numbered 10, after V lost 6 bases and J lost 6 bases. The CDR3 extends over 15 amino acids. Germline V gives CDR1 MNHNS, CDR2 SASEGT. Both 60 Vbeta primers and 13 Jbeta primers went into the PCR. Assay: immunoSEQ multiplex PCR; the TCRdb copy retains only in-frame clones and omits some. The sample consists of around 130,000 clones, about four fifths of them appearing once. Sequencing was done on a sample of PBMCs. The receptor comes from a human donor in good health. The V call is TRBV6-1, the J call TRBJ2-7; 11 positions match TRBD2. The CDR3 region has the DNA TGTGCCAGCAGAGAGGGAGTAGCGGGGGGGCCCGAGCAGTACTTC. Translation: CASREGVAGGPEQYF.